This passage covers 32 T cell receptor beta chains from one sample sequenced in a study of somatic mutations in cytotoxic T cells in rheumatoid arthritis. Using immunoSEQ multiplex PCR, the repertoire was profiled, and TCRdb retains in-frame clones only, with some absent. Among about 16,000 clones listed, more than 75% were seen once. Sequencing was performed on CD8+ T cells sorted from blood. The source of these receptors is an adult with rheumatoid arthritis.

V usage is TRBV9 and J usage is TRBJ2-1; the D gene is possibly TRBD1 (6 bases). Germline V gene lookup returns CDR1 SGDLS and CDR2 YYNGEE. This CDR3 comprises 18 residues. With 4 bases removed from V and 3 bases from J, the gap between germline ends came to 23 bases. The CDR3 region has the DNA TGTGCCAGCAGCACACCTGAGCAGGGGTCACGAATCTACAATGAGCAGTTCTTC. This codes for CASSTPEQGSRIYNEQFF.

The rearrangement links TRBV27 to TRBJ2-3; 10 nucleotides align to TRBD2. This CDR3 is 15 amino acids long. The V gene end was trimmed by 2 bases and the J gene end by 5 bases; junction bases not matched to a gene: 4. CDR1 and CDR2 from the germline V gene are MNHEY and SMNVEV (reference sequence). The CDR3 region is CASSLIASGRDTQYF. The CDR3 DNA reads TGTGCCAGCAGTTTAATTGCTAGCGGGAGAGATACGCAGTATTTT.

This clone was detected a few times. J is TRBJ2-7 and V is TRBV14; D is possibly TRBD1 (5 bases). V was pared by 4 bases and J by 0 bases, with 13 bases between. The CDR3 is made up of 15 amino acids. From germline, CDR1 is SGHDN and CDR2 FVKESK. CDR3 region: CASSPGHFPSYEQYF. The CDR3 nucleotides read TGTGCCAGCAGCCCTGGACACTTTCCCTCCTACGAGCAGTACTTC. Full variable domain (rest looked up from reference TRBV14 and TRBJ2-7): EAGVTQFPSHSVIEKGQTVTLRCDPISGHDNLYWYRRVMGKEIKFLLHFVKESKQDESGMPNNRFLAERTGGTYSTLKVQPAELEDSGVYFCASSPGHFPSYEQYFGPGTRLTVT.

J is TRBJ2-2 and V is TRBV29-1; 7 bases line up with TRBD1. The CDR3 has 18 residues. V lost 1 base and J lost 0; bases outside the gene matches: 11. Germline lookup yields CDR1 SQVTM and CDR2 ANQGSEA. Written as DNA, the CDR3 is TGCAGCGTTGAAGCGGAGCAGACAGGGACGACGAACACCGGGGAGCTGTTTTTT. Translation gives CSVEAEQTGTTNTGELFF.

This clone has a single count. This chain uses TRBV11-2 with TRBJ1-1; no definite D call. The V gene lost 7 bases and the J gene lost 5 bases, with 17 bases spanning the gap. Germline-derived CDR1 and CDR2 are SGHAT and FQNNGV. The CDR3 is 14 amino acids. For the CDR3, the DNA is TGTGCCAGCACCAACTTGGTAGGAGGTACTGAAGCTTTCTTT. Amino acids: CASTNLVGGTEAFF. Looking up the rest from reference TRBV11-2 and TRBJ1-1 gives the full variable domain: EAGVAQSPRYKIIEKRQSVAFWCNPISGHATLYWYQQILGQGPKLLIQFQNNGVVDDSQLPKDRFSAERLKGVDSTLKIQPAKLEDSAVYLCASTNLVGGTEAFFGQGTRLTVV.

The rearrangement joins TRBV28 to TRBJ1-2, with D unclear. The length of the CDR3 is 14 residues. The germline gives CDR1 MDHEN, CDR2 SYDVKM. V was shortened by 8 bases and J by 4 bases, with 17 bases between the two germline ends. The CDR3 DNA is TGTGCCAGCGGCCCCCGCACCAAGCTCTATGGCTACACCTTC. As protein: CASGPRTKLYGYTF.

The CDR3 DNA reads TGTGCCAGCAGTTCGCTTCGGACAGATCCTGAAGCTTTCTTT. Its translation is CASSSLRTDPEAFF. The genes are TRBV27 and TRBJ1-1, with a tentative D call TRBD1 (6 bases). Between the trimmed V and J ends, which lost 4 bases and 6 bases, there was a span of 15 bases. CDR3 length: 14 amino acids. CDR1 and CDR2 (germline): MNHEY, SMNVEV (reference sequence).

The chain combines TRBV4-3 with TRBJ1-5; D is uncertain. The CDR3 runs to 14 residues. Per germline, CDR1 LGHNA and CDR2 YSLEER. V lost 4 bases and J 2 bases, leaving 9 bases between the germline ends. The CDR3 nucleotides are TGCGCCAGCAGCCCCGGTGTCGGCAATCAGCCCCAGCATTTT. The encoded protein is CASSPGVGNQPQHF.

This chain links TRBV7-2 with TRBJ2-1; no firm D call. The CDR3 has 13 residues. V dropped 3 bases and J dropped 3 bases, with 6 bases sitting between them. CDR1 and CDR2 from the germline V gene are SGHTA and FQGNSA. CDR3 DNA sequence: TGTGCCAGCAGCTTGACAAACTACAATGAGCAGTTCTTC. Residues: CASSLTNYNEQFF.

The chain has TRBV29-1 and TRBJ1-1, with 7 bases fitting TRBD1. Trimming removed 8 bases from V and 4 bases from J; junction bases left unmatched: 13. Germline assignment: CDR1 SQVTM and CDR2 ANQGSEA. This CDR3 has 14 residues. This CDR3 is CSLYGTAVSTEAFF. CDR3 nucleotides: TGCAGCCTATACGGGACAGCGGTTAGCACTGAAGCTTTCTTT.

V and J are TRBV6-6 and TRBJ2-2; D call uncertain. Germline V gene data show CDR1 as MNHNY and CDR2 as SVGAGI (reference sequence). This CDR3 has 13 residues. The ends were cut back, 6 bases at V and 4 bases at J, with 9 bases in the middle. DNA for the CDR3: TGTGCCAGCAGCCGTATCACCACCGGGGAGCTGTTTTTT. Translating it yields CASSRITTGELFF.

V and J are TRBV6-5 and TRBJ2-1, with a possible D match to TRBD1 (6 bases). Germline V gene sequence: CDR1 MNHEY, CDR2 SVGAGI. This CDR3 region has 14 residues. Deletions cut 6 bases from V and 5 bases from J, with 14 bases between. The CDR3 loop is CASRYTGPNNEQFF. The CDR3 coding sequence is TGTGCCAGCAGATACACAGGGCCCAACAATGAGCAGTTCTTC.

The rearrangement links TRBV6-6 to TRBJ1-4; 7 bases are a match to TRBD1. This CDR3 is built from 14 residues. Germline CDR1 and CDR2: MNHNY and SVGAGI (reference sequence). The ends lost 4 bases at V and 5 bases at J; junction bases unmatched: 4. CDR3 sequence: CASSLTGTNEKLFF. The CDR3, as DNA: TGTGCCAGCAGTTTGACAGGGACGAATGAAAAACTGTTTTTT.

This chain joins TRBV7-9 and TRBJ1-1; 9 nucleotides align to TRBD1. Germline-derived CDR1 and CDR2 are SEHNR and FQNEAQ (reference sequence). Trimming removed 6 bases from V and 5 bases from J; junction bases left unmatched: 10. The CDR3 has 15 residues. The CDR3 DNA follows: TGTGCCAGCAGACTAAGAACAGGGGGCAATACTGAAGCTTTCTTT. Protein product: CASRLRTGGNTEAFF.

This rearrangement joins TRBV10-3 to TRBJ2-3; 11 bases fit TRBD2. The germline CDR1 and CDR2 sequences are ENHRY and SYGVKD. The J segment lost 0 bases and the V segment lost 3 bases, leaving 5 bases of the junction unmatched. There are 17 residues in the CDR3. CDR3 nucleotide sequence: TGTGCCATCAGTGATTCGACTAGCGGGACTAGCACAGATACGCAGTATTTT. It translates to CAISDSTSGTSTDTQYF.

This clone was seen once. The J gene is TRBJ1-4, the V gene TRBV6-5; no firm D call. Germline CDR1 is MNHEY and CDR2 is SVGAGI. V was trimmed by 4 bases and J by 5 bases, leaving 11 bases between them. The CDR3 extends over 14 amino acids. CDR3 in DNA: TGTGCCAGCAGTTCAAGGACGGCGAATGAAAAACTGTTTTTT. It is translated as CASSSRTANEKLFF.

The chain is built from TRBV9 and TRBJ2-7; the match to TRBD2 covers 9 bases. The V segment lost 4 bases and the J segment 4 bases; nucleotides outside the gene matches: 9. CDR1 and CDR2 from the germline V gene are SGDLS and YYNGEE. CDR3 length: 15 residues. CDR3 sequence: CASSPSSGRHYEQYF. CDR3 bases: TGTGCCAGCAGCCCCTCGAGCGGGAGGCATTACGAGCAGTACTTC. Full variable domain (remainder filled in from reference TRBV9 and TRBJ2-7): DSGVTQTPKHLITATGQRVTLRCSPRSGDLSVYWYQQSLDQGLQFLIQYYNGEERAKGNILERFSAQQFPDLHSELNLSSLELGDSALYFCASSPSSGRHYEQYFGPGTRLTVT.

The CDR3 here is CASSEGISGSNEQFF. In DNA form, the CDR3 reads TGTGCCAGCAGTGAGGGGATTAGCGGGAGTAATGAGCAGTTCTTC. The rearrangement joins TRBV6-4 to TRBJ2-1, with 9 bases lining up with TRBD2. Germline lookup yields CDR1 MRHNA and CDR2 SNTAGT. This CDR3 region has 15 residues. Germline trimming cut 3 bases from V and 7 bases from J; bases unmatched to any gene: 7.

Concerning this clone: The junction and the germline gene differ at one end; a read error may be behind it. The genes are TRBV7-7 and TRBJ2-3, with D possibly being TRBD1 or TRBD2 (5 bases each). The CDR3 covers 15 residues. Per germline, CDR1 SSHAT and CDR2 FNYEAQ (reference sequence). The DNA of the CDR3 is TGTGCTAGCAGCTTAAGGCAGGGAGACACAGATACGCAGTATTTT. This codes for CASSLRQGDTDTQYF.

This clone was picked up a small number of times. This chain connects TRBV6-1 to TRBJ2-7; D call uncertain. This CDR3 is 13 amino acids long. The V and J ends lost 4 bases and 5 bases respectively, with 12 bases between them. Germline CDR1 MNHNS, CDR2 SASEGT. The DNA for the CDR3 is TGTGCCAGCAGTGGCCTTACGGTCGACGAGCAGTACTTC. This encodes CASSGLTVDEQYF.

CDR3 loop: CASSQSGLAGDTQYF. The CDR3 region has the DNA TGTGCCAGCAGCCAATCGGGACTAGCGGGAGATACGCAGTATTTT. The chain employs TRBV4-2 and TRBJ2-3, with 12 positions matching TRBD2. Germline assignment: CDR1 LGHNA and CDR2 YNFKEQ. CDR3 length: 15 residues. V trimming: 2 bases; J trimming: 5 bases; junction bases outside the gene matches: 2.

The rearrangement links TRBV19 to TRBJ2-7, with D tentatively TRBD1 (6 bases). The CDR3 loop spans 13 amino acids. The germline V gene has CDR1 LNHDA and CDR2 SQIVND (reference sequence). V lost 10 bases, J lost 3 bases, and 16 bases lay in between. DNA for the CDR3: TGTGCCACCGGGGACAAAGGCCTCTACGAGCAGTACTTC. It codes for CATGDKGLYEQYF.

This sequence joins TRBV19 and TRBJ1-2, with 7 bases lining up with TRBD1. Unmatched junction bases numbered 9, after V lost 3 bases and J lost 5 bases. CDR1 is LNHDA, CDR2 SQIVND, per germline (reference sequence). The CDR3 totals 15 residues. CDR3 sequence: CASSIPRQGGYGYTF. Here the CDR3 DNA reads TGTGCCAGTAGTATCCCCCGACAGGGAGGATATGGCTACACCTTC.

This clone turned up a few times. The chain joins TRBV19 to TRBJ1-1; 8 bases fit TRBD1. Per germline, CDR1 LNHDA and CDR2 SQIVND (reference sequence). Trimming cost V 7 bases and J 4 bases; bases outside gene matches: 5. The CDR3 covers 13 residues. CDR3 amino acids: CASKSRGPTEAFF. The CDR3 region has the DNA TGTGCCAGTAAAAGCAGGGGGCCCACTGAAGCTTTCTTT.

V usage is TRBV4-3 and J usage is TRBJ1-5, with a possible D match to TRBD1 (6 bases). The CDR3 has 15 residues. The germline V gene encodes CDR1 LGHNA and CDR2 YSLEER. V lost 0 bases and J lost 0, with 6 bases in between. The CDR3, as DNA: TGCGCCAGCAGCCAAGACAGGGGTAGCAATCAGCCCCAGCATTTT. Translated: CASSQDRGSNQPQHF.

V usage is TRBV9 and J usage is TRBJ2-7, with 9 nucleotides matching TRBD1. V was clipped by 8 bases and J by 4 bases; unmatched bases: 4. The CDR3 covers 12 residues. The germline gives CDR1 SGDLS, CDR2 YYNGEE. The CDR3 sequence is CARQGARYEQYF. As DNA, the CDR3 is TGTGCCAGACAGGGGGCGCGGTACGAGCAGTACTTC.

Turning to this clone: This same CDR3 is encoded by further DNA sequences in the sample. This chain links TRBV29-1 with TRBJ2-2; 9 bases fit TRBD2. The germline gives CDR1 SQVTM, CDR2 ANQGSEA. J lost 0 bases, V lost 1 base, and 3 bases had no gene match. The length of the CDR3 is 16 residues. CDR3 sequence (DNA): TGCAGCGTTGAAGGGTTAGCGGGGGCGAACACCGGGGAGCTGTTTTTT. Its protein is CSVEGLAGANTGELFF.

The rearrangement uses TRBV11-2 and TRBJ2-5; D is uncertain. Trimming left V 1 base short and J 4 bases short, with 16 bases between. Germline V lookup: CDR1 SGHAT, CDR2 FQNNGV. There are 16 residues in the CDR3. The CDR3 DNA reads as TGTGCCAGCAGCTTAGGTGGAAGCCCCGGTGTAGAGACCCAGTACTTC. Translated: CASSLGGSPGVETQYF. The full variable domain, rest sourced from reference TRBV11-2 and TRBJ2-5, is EAGVAQSPRYKIIEKRQSVAFWCNPISGHATLYWYQQILGQGPKLLIQFQNNGVVDDSQLPKDRFSAERLKGVDSTLKIQPAKLEDSAVYLCASSLGGSPGVETQYFGPGTRLLVL.

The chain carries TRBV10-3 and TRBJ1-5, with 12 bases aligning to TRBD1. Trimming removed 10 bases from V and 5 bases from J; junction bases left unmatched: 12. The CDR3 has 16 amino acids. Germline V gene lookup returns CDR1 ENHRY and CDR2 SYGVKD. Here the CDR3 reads CATAGTGGGLDQPQHF. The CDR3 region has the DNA TGTGCCACAGCCGGGACAGGGGGCGGTCTTGATCAGCCCCAGCATTTT.

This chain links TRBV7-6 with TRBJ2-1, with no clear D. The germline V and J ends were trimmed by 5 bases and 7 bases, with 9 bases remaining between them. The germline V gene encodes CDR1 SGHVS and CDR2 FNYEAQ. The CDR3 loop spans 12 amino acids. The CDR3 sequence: CASSPSVNEQFF. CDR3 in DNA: TGTGCCAGCAGCCCTAGTGTGAATGAGCAGTTCTTC.

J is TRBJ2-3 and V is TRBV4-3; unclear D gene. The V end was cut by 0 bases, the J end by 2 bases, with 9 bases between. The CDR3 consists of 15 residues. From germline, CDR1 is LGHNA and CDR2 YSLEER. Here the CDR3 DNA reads TGCGCCAGCAGCCAAGATGGGCGGAACACAGATACGCAGTATTTT. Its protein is CASSQDGRNTDTQYF.

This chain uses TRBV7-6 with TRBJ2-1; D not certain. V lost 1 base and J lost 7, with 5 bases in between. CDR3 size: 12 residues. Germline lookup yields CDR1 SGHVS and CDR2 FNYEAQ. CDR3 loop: CASSLGKNEQFF. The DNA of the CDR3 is TGTGCCAGCAGCTTAGGGAAGAATGAGCAGTTCTTC.